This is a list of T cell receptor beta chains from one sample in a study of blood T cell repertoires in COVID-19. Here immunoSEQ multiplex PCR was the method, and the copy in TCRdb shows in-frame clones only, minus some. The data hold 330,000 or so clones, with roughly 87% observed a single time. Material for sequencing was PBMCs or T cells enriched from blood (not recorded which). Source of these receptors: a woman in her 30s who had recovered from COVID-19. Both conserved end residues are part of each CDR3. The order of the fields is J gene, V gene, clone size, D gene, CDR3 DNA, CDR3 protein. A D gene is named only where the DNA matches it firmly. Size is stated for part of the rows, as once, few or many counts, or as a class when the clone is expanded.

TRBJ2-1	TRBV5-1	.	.	TGCGCCAGCAGCTCCGGTAGCCGTGAGCAGTTCTTC	CASSSGSREQFF
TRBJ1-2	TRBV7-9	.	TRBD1	TGTGCCAGCAGCCCATTGACAGGGAGCTATGGCTACACCTTC	CASSPLTGSYGYTF
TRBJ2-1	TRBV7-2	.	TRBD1	TGTGCCAGCAGCTTTGACAGGGGGGAATACAATGAGCAGTTCTTC	CASSFDRGEYNEQFF
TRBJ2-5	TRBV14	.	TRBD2	TGTGCCAGCAGCCAAGATTTCCGGGGGGTCGCTGAGACCCAGTACTTC	CASSQDFRGVAETQYF
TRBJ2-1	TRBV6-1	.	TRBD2	TGTGCCAGCAGTGAAATTAGCTCAGCGGGGGGGCCAAGGTCCTACAATGAGCAGTTCTTC	CASSEISSAGGPRSYNEQFF
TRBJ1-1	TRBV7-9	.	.	TGTGCCAGCAGCACCGACCGCCTAGGGGTGAACACTGAAGCTTTCTTT	CASSTDRLGVNTEAFF
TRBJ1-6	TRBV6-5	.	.	TGTGCCAGCAGCCTGGGGGGGATTTCACCCCTCCACTTT	CASSLGGISPLHF
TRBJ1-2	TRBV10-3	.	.	TGTGCCATCAGTGCGGGGGTTAACTATGGCTACACCTTC	CAISAGVNYGYTF
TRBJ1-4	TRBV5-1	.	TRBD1	TGCGCCAGCAGCCGGGGGACAGGGATTGAAAAACTGTTTTTT	CASSRGTGIEKLFF
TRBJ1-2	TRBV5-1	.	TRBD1	TGCGCCAGCAGCCCGGGACAGGGGGAGTCTAACTATGGCTACACCTTC	CASSPGQGESNYGYTF
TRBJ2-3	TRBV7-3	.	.	TGTGCCAGCAGCTTACGAAGGACAGCGGATACGCAGTATTTT	CASSLRRTADTQYF
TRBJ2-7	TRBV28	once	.	TGTGCCAGCAATAGTCCCTACGAGCAGTACTTC	CASNSPYEQYF
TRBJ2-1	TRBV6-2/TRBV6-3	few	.	TGTGCCAGCAGTTATTTCAGTGAGCAGTTCTTC	CASSYFSEQFF
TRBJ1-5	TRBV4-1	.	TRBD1	TGCGCCAGCAGCCAACGTACAATCAGGGGGAACAATCAGCCCCAGCATTTT	CASSQRTIRGNNQPQHF
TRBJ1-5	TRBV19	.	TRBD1	TGTGCCAGTACTTCGACAGGGGGAGTCAATCAGCCCCAGCATTTT	CASTSTGGVNQPQHF
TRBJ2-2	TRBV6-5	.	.	TGTGCCAGCAGCTTGGACACCACCGGGGAGCTGTTTTTT	CASSLDTTGELFF
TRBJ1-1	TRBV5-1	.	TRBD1	TGCGCCAGCAGCTTGAGTGGCAGGGGGCTTGAGGGAACTGAAGCTTTCTTT	CASSLSGRGLEGTEAFF
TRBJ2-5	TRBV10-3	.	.	TGTGCCATCAGTGAGATGGCAGGGGAGGGAGAGACCCAGTACTTC	CAISEMAGEGETQYF
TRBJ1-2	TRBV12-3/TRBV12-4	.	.	TGTGCCAGCAGCTATACAGGGATCTATGGCTACACCTTC	CASSYTGIYGYTF
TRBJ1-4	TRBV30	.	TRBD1	TGTGCCTGGGGGGGGACAGGGGGCCAAGAAAAACTGTTTTTT	CAWGGTGGQEKLFF
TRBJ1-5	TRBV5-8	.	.	TGTGCCAGCAGCTTTTCACAGCCCCAGCATTTT	CASSFSQPQHF
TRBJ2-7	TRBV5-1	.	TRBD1	TGCGCCAGCAGCTTGGACAGGGGGGCGTACGAGCAGTACTTC	CASSLDRGAYEQYF
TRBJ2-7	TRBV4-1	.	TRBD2	TGCGCCAGCAGCCTTAGACTAGCGGGGGGGCTCTACGAGCAGTACTTC	CASSLRLAGGLYEQYF
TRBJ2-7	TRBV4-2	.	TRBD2	TGTGCCAGCAGCCAAGAGGGGCGGGAGGTCTCCTACGAGCAGTACTTC	CASSQEGREVSYEQYF
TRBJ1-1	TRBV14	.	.	TGTGCCAGCAGCCAAGAGGGCGAGCGGCGGAACACTGAAGCTTTCTTT	CASSQEGERRNTEAFF
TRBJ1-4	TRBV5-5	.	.	TGTGCCAGCAGCCCCGATCCTGTAGCTGAAAAACTGTTTTTT	CASSPDPVAEKLFF
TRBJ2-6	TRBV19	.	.	TGTGCCAGTAGGGGGAGCTCTGGGGCCAACGTCCTGACTTTC	CASRGSSGANVLTF
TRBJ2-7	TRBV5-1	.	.	TGCGCCAGCAGCTGGGACTTGTACTACGAGCAGTACTTC	CASSWDLYYEQYF
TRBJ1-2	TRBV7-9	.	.	TGTGCCAGCAGCTTAGACAGCACTAACTATGGCTACACCTTC	CASSLDSTNYGYTF
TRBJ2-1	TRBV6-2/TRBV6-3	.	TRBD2	TGTGCCAGCAGTTACGGGCTAGCGGGGGGCAATGAGCAGTTCTTC	CASSYGLAGGNEQFF
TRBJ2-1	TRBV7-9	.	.	TGTGCCAGCAGCTTAGTGGAACTACTATACAATGAGCAGTTCTTC	CASSLVELLYNEQFF
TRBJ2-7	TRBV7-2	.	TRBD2	TGTGCCAGCAGCTTTGGGACTAGCGGAAGCTCCTACGAGCAGTACTTC	CASSFGTSGSSYEQYF
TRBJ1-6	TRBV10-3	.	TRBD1	TGTGCCATCAGTGATTTGGGACAGGTCGCGGGTGGATCACCCCTCCACTTT	CAISDLGQVAGGSPLHF
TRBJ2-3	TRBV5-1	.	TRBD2	TGCGCCAGCAGCTTGGTAGCGGGGGGTACAGATACGCAGTATTTT	CASSLVAGGTDTQYF
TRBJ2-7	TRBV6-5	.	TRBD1	TGTGCCAGCAGTTACTCGACAGGGGACTCCTACGAGCAGTACTTC	CASSYSTGDSYEQYF
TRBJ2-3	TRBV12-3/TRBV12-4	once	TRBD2	TGTGCCTCAATTAGCGGGATGACAGATACGCAGTATTTT	CASISGMTDTQYF
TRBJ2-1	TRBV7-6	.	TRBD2	TGTGCCAGCAGCTTAGGTGGGCGGGAGGGCTCCTACAATGAGCAGTTCTTC	CASSLGGREGSYNEQFF
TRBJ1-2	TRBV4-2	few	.	TGTGCCAGCAGCCAAGCGGAACAGTCGGTTAACTATGGCTACACCTTC	CASSQAEQSVNYGYTF
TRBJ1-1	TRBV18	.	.	TGTGCCAGCTCACCACTGGGCTCTACAGTTGAAGCTTTCTTT	CASSPLGSTVEAFF
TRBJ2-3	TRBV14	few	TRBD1	TGTGCCAGCAGCCGGGACAGGGCCACAGATACGCAGTATTTT	CASSRDRATDTQYF